The 24 T cell receptor beta chains below come from one sample, sequenced in a study of T cells in Graves' hyperthyroidism and ophthalmopathy. The source material, RNA transcripts, was used to amplify TCR beta CDR3 regions. When the TCR CDR3 underwent first-round RT-PCR, the HTBI primer set was used. TCRdb reprocessed the multiplex PCR reads via MiXCR and lists one record per CDR3 protein. The table shows under 800,000 distinct CDR3 sequences, with around 15% occurring only once. The sequenced sample was blood. All receptors come from a woman aged 18-29 years with Graves' hyperthyroidism.

This rearrangement joins TRBV7-9 to TRBJ1-1; tentative D call: TRBD1 (5 bases). This CDR3 is 16 amino acids long. Germline CDR1 SEHNR, CDR2 FQNEAQ (reference sequence). Trimming left V 5 bases short and J 2 bases short, with 18 bases between. The CDR3 sequence is CASSPEGVLLNTEAFF. The CDR3 DNA reads as TGTGCCAGCAGCCCAGAAGGGGTCCTTCTTAACACTGAAGCTTTCTTT.

This clonotype was seen ten or more times. The rearrangement joins TRBV30 to TRBJ2-7; D remains unclear. The CDR3 spans 13 residues. Deletions cut 0 bases from V and 4 bases from J, with 10 bases between. CDR1 and CDR2 from the germline V gene are GTSNPN and SVGIG (reference sequence). The CDR3 spells CAWSVQLLYEQYF. In DNA form, the CDR3 reads TGTGCCTGGAGTGTACAGCTCTTATACGAGCAGTACTTC.

In its sample, this clonotype was seen once. The chain combines TRBV19 with TRBJ1-6; a weak D match, TRBD1 (5 bases). Per the germline V gene, CDR1 is LNHDA and CDR2 is SQIVND (reference sequence). The length of the CDR3 is 16 residues. Trimming shortened V by 3 bases and J by 3 bases, and 12 bases separated the two germline ends. The CDR3, as DNA: TGTGCCAGTAGTATTTCGGGGCCCTTCTATAATTCACCCCTCCACTTT. The encoded protein is CASSISGPFYNSPLHF.

The chain carries TRBV20-1 and TRBJ1-2, with unresolved D. The V end was cut by 5 bases, the J end by 2 bases, with 12 bases between. The germline V gene has CDR1 DFQATT and CDR2 SNEGSKA (reference sequence). The CDR3 runs 13 residues. For the CDR3, the DNA is TGCAGTGCTCACGGGGAGGGAAACTATGGCTACACCTTC. Its translation is CSAHGEGNYGYTF.

This clonotype was found a few times. The chain combines TRBV7-9 with TRBJ1-2; TRBD1 aligns across 8 bases. Trimming at V came to 1 base and at J to 7 bases, leaving 8 bases not matched to a gene. The CDR3 sequence is 15 residues long. Per the germline V gene, CDR1 is SEHNR and CDR2 is FQNEAQ (reference sequence). The CDR3 nucleotides read TGTGCCAGCAGCTTAGGACCTCGACAGGGGTTTGGCTACACCTTC. The encoded protein is CASSLGPRQGFGYTF.

This clonotype was found once. The chain recombines TRBV7-3 with TRBJ2-5, with D perhaps matching TRBD2 (6 bases). Looked up from germline, CDR1 is SGHTA and CDR2 is FQGTGA. The CDR3 sequence is 17 residues long. V shed 5 bases and J shed 5 bases, with 24 bases lying between them. This CDR3 reads CASSPFTAGTFRETQYF. The CDR3 DNA reads as TGTGCCAGCAGCCCCTTTACTGCGGGGACGTTCCGCGAGACCCAGTACTTC. The whole variable domain, remainder taken from reference TRBV7-3 and TRBJ2-5, is GAGVSQTPSNKVTEKGKYVELRCDPISGHTALYWYRQSLGQGPEFLIYFQGTGAADDSGLPNDRFFAVRPEGSVSTLKIQRTERGDSAVYLCASSPFTAGTFRETQYFGPGTRLLVL.

This clonotype appeared a few times. The chain employs TRBV28 and TRBJ1-2, with 7 bases aligning to TRBD1. The length of the CDR3 is 13 residues. CDR1 is MDHEN, CDR2 SYDVKM, per germline. Unmatched junction bases numbered 11, after V lost 6 bases and J lost 10 bases. The CDR3 protein is CASSTGTVYIYTF. For the CDR3, the DNA is TGTGCCAGCAGCACCGGGACAGTCTATATCTACACCTTC.

This clonotype has more than one count but fewer than ten. This sequence joins TRBV2 and TRBJ1-1, with 9 positions matching TRBD1. The CDR3 has 16 residues. V lost 4 bases to trimming and J lost 3 bases; unmatched junction nucleotides: 9. Germline CDR1 and CDR2: SNHLY and FYNNEI. CDR3 residues: CASSALLQGADTEAFF. The CDR3, as DNA: TGTGCCAGCAGTGCTCTCTTACAGGGGGCGGACACTGAAGCTTTCTTT.

This clonotype has just a few counts. This rearrangement joins TRBV20-1 to TRBJ1-2, with a possible D match to TRBD1 (5 bases). Germline V gene lookup returns CDR1 DFQATT and CDR2 SNEGSKA (reference sequence). V was cut by 1 base and J by 4 bases, with 16 bases left in between. The CDR3 totals 15 residues. The CDR3 DNA sequence: TGCAGTGCTAGAGCGGGGGGTGATGGGGGCTATGGCTACACCTTC. Residues: CSARAGGDGGYGYTF.

This rearrangement joins TRBV3-1 to TRBJ2-6, with D maybe TRBD1 (5 bases). The CDR3 runs 13 residues. The germline CDR1 and CDR2 sequences are LGHDT and YNNKEL (reference sequence). V was pared by 8 bases and J by 2 bases, with 7 bases between. CDR3 bases: TGTGCCAGCCTACAGGCTGGGGCCAACGTCCTGACTTTC. It translates to CASLQAGANVLTF.

The gene calls are TRBV19 and TRBJ2-7; D might be TRBD1 (5 bases). This CDR3 is built from 15 residues. CDR1 is LNHDA, CDR2 SQIVND, per germline (reference sequence). The V gene lost 2 bases and the J gene lost 2 bases, with 13 bases spanning the gap. CDR3 DNA: TGTGCCAGTAGTATAAGCCACGGACAAACCTACGAGCAGTACTTC. Its translation is CASSISHGQTYEQYF.

Many counts were recorded for this clonotype. The CDR3 sequence: CASSSRLFGGYTF. The CDR3, as DNA: TGTGCCAGCAGTTCTCGACTATTCGGTGGCTACACCTTC. The chain employs TRBV28 and TRBJ1-2; D is uncertain. Trimming removed 4 bases at V and 7 bases at J, with 13 bases between. The CDR3 runs 13 residues. CDR1 and CDR2 from the germline V gene are MDHEN and SYDVKM.

This chain uses TRBV19 with TRBJ2-1, with D perhaps TRBD2 (5 bases). Looked up from germline, CDR1 is LNHDA and CDR2 is SQIVND (reference sequence). V was cut by 5 bases and J by 0 bases, with 11 bases left in between. The CDR3 sequence is 15 residues long. CDR3 residues: CASSGRTHSYNEQFF. CDR3 sequence (DNA): TGTGCCAGTAGTGGAAGGACTCACTCCTACAATGAGCAGTTCTTC.

J is TRBJ1-6 and V is TRBV19; D is uncertain. Germline V gene data show CDR1 as LNHDA and CDR2 as SQIVND (reference sequence). The ends were cut back, 5 bases at V and 0 bases at J, with 14 bases in the middle. This CDR3 is 17 amino acids long. This CDR3 is CASSPRQPSSYNSPLHF. DNA of the CDR3: TGTGCCAGTAGTCCTCGACAACCTAGCTCCTATAATTCACCCCTCCACTTT.

This clonotype appeared many times. The chain joins TRBV13 to TRBJ2-4; a weak D match, TRBD1 (6 bases). Trimming stripped 5 bases from V and 8 bases from J, with 22 bases between. There are 16 residues in the CDR3. Per germline, CDR1 PRHDT and CDR2 FYEKMQ (reference sequence). In DNA, the CDR3 is TGTGCCAGCAGCGAGAGCCGACAGGCTGGCGGCGACATTCAGTACTTC. It specifies CASSESRQAGGDIQYF.

This clonotype appeared many times. The chain carries TRBV7-9 and TRBJ1-1; no firm D call. V lost 4 bases and J lost 4, with 16 bases in between. The CDR3 contains 15 residues. Germline CDR1 and CDR2: SEHNR and FQNEAQ (reference sequence). CDR3 loop: CASSSTWEIGTEAFF. For the CDR3, the DNA is TGTGCCAGCAGCTCAACATGGGAGATAGGCACTGAAGCTTTCTTT.

This clonotype has only a few counts. The chain uses TRBV7-9 and TRBJ2-3, with TRBD2 as a possible D gene (5 bases). Trimming left V 5 bases short and J 2 bases short, with 11 bases between. Germline values: CDR1 SEHNR, CDR2 FQNEAQ (reference sequence). This CDR3 contains 14 residues. CDR3 coding DNA: TGTGCCAGCAGCCTCGGGATCAACACAGATACGCAGTATTTT. Amino acids: CASSLGINTDTQYF.

This clonotype was recorded many times. The V call is TRBV6-2 or TRBV6-3, the J call TRBJ2-4, with 8 bases fitting TRBD1. CDR3 length equals 15 residues. CDR1 and CDR2 from the germline V gene are MNHEY and SVGEGT. After removal of 5 bases from V and 6 bases from J, the junction contained 9 bases not matched to a gene. CDR3 protein: CASSGRDRSGNIQYF. Written as DNA, the CDR3 is TGTGCCAGCAGTGGCCGGGACAGGTCCGGAAACATTCAGTACTTC.

The chain recombines TRBV7-9 with TRBJ2-5, with D maybe TRBD1 (5 bases). Per the germline V gene, CDR1 is SEHNR and CDR2 is FQNEAQ (reference sequence). Trimming removed 8 bases from V and 5 bases from J, with 9 bases in between. CDR3 length: 11 amino acids. CDR3 in amino acids: CASAGYETQYF. The CDR3 nucleotides are TGTGCCAGCGCAGGGTACGAGACCCAGTACTTC.

This clonotype was seen once. The V gene is TRBV12-3 or TRBV12-4, the J gene TRBJ2-3; TRBD2 agrees at 12 bases. The CDR3 totals 17 residues. V trimming: 2 bases; J trimming: 2 bases; junction bases outside the gene matches: 5. The CDR3 nucleotides read TGTGCCAGCAGTTTACGGAGGACTAGCGGGAACACAGATACGCAGTATTTT. Protein product: CASSLRRTSGNTDTQYF.

This clonotype was picked up many times. The chain has TRBV13 and TRBJ2-4; 8 nucleotides align to TRBD1. Unmatched junction bases numbered 1, after V lost 3 bases and J lost 0 bases. Germline V gene data show CDR1 as PRHDT and CDR2 as FYEKMQ (reference sequence). This CDR3 region has 15 residues. The CDR3 DNA reads TGTGCCAGCAGCTTGGGACAGGTAGCCAAAAACATTCAGTACTTC. Translation: CASSLGQVAKNIQYF.

V is TRBV2 and J is TRBJ2-1; D might be TRBD1 (5 bases). Trimming took 6 bases from V and 5 from J, leaving 17 bases between them. The CDR3 is 15 residues long. The V gene's germline CDR1 is SNHLY and CDR2 FYNNEI. The CDR3 loop is CASRPLGAGDNEQFF. CDR3 sequence (DNA): TGTGCCAGCAGGCCCCTAGGGGCTGGGGACAATGAGCAGTTCTTC.

The chain has TRBV20-1 and TRBJ2-5; 12 bases agree with TRBD2. This CDR3 spans 12 amino acids. V was pared by 8 bases and J by 5 bases, with 3 bases of the junction left unmatched. Germline V gene data show CDR1 as DFQATT and CDR2 as SNEGSKA (reference sequence). This chain's CDR3 is CSRLAGVETQYF. CDR3 nucleotide sequence: TGCAGTAGACTAGCGGGAGTGGAGACCCAGTACTTC.

Comments on this clonotype: The junction departs from germline at one end; a sequencing error may be responsible. V gene TRBV29-1 combines with J gene TRBJ2-1, with D possibly being TRBD1 or TRBD2 (5 bases each). The CDR3 consists of 16 residues. From germline, CDR1 is SQVTM and CDR2 ANQGSEA. The DNA of the CDR3 is TGCAGCGTTGAAGTTCGGGACGGAAGCTCCTACAATGGGCAGTTCTTC. Protein product: CSVEVRDGSSYNGQFF.